This TCR beta chain stems from a study of cytomegalovirus exposure and HLA in healthy donors. Study results and limitations: A later analysis linked a missense DCLRE1C variant to TCR beta V- and J-gene trimming.

Per the germline V gene, CDR1 is LGHNT and CDR2 is FRNRAP. The CDR3 has 17 amino acids. V shed 2 bases and J 6 bases; nucleotides not matched to a gene: 13. Amplification used 60 Vbeta primers and 13 Jbeta primers. Profiling relied on immunoSEQ multiplex PCR, and the TCRdb table lists in-frame clones only, not all of them. This repertoire shows about 140,000 clones, more than 75% found once; its top ten account for less than 7.5%. This clone was seen a handful of times. Its antigen is currently unknown. The sample was PBMCs. This sequence originates from a woman aged 40 to 49 in good health and CMV-seropositive. The gene calls are TRBV12-5 and TRBJ2-7; TRBD2 matches 10 bases. The CDR3, as DNA: TGTGCTAGTGGTTTGCAGCCCAGCGGGAGGGCCGCCGGCGAGCAGTACTTC. Residues: CASGLQPSGRAAGEQYF.